This TCR beta chain emerged from a study of T cells after yellow fever vaccination. Regarding the study as a whole: Detected again after the booster were most primary-vaccination clones, at 95% to 96% CD4 and 88% CD8. Contaminating bulk clonotypes could be abundant in FACS-sorted repertoires. A weaker secondary response peaked on day 5, the primary on day 15. The CD4 and CD8 compartments had a small share of their clonotypes in common.

The CDR3 is 16 residues long. After removal of 1 base from V and 1 base from J, the junction contained 7 bases not matched to a gene. Germline V gene sequence: CDR1 LNHNV, CDR2 YYDKDF (reference sequence). TCRdb reanalysed the 5' RACE reads using MiXCR and keeps one entry per CDR3 protein. The sample holds about 360,000 distinct CDR3 sequences, roughly 6.2% seen once. Many counts were recorded for this clonotype. What it recognizes is unknown. V gene TRBV15 combines with J gene TRBJ2-7; TRBD1 matches 7 bases. Specimen: PBMCs, collected 5 days after the yellow fever booster vaccination. The receptor's source is a man aged 25-40 years who received the YFV17D yellow fever vaccine. The CDR3 sequence is CATSRVSVDRSYEQYF. CDR3 in DNA: TGTGCCACCAGCAGAGTTAGCGTGGACAGGTCCTACGAGCAGTACTTC.